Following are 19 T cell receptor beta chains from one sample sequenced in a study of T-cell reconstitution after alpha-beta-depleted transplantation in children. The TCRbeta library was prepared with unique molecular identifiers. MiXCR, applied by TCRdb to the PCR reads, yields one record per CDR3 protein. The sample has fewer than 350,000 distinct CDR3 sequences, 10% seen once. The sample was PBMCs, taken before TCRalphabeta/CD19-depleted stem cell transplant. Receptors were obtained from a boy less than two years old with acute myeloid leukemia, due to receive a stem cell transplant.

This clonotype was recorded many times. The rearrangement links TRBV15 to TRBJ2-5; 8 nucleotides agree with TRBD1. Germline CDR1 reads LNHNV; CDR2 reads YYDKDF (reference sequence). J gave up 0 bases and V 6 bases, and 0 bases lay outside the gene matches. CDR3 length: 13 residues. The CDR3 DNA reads TGTGCCACCAGGGACAGGGACCAAGAGACCCAGTACTTC. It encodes CATRDRDQETQYF.

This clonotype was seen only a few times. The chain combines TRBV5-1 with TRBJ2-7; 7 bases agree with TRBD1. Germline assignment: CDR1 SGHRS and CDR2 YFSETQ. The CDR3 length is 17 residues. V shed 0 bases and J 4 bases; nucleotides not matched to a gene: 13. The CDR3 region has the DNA TGCGCCAGCAGCTTGGCGACCAGCCGGGACAGACTTTACGAGCAGTACTTC. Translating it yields CASSLATSRDRLYEQYF.

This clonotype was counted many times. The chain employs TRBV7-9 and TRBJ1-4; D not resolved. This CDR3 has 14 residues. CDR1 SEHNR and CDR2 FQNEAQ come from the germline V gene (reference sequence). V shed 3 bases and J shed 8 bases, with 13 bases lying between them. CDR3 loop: CASSFAGQGEKLFF. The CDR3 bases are TGTGCCAGCAGCTTCGCGGGTCAAGGGGAAAAACTGTTTTTT.

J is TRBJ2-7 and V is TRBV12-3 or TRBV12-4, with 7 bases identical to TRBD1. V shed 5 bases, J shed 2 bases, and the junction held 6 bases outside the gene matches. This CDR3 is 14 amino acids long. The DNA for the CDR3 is TGTGCCAGCAGTCCCACAGGGGTCCCCTACGAGCAGTACTTC. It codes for CASSPTGVPYEQYF.

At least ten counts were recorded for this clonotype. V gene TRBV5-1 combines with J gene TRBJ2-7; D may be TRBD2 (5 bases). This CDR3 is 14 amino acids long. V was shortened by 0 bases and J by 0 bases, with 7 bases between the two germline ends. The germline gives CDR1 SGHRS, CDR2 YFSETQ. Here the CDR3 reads CASSLGAASYEQYF. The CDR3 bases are TGCGCCAGCAGCTTGGGAGCGGCCTCCTACGAGCAGTACTTC.

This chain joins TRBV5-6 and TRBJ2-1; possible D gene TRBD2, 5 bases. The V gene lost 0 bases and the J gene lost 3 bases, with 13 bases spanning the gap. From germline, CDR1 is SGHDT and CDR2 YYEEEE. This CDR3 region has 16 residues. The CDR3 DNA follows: TGTGCCAGCAGCTTGGTTATCTGGGAGCTCTACAATGAGCAGTTCTTC. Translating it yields CASSLVIWELYNEQFF. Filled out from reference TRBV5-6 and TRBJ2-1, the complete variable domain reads DAGVTQSPTHLIKTRGQQVTLRCSPKSGHDTVSWYQQALGQGPQFIFQYYEEEERQRGNFPDRFSGHQFPNYSSELNVNALLLGDSALYLCASSLVIWELYNEQFFGPGTRLTVL.

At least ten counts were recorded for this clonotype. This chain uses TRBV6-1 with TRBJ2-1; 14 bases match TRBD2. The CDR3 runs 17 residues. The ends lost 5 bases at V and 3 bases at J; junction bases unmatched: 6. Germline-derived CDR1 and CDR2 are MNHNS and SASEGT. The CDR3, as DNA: TGTGCCAGCAGTCCAGGGACTAGCGGGAGTGGCTACAATGAGCAGTTCTTC. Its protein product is CASSPGTSGSGYNEQFF.

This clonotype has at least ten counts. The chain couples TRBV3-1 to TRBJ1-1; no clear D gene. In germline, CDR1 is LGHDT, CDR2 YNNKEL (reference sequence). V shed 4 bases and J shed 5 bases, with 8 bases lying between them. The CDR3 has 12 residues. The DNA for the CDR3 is TGTGCCAGCAGCCTTGGAGAAACTGAAGCTTTCTTT. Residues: CASSLGETEAFF.

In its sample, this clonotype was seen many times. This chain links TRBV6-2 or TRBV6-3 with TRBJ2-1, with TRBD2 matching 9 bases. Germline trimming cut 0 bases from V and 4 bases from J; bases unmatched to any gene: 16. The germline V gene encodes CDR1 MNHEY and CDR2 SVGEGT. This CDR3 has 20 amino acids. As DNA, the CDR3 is TGTGCCAGCAGTTACTCGACTGAGGGCGGGAGGGCCGGAGGTTACAATGAGCAGTTCTTC. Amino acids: CASSYSTEGGRAGGYNEQFF.

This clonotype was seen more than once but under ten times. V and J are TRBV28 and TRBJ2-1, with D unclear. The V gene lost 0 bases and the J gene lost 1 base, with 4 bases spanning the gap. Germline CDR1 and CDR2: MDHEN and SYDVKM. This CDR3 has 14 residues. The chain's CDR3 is CASSLWESYNEQFF. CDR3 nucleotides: TGTGCCAGCAGTTTATGGGAGTCCTACAATGAGCAGTTCTTC.

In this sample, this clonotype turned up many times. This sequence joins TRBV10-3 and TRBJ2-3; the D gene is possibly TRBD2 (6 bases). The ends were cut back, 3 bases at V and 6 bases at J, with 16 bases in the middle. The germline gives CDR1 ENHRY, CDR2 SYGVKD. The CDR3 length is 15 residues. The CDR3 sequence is CAISDNSRGWDTQYF. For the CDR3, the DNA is TGTGCCATCAGTGATAACAGCCGGGGGTGGGATACGCAGTATTTT.

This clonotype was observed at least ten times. CDR3 sequence (DNA): TGTGCCTGGAGAGGCTACACAGATACGCAGTATTTT. Translating gives CAWRGYTDTQYF. The chain carries TRBV30 and TRBJ2-3; D not certain. Per germline, CDR1 GTSNPN and CDR2 SVGIG (reference sequence). Between the trimmed V and J ends, which lost 3 bases and 2 bases, there was a span of 6 bases. The CDR3 covers 12 residues.

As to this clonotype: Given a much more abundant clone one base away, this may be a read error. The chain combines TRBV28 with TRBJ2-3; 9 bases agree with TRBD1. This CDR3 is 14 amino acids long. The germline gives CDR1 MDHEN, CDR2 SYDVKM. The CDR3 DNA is TGTGCCATCAACCGGGACAGGGTACCAGATGCGCAGTATTTT. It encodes CAINRDRVPDAQYF.

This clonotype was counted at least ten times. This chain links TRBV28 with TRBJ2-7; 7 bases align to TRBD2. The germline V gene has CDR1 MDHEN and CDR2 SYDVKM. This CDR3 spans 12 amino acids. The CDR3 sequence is CTQEGGPREQYF. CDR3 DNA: TGTACACAAGAGGGAGGGCCGAGGGAGCAGTACTTC.

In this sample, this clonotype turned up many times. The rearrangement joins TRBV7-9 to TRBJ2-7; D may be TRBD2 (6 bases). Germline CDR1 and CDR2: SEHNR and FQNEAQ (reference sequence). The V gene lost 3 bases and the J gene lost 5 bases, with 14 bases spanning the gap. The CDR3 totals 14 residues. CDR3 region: CASSFADGEDEQYF. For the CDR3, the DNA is TGTGCCAGCAGCTTTGCCGACGGGGAGGACGAGCAGTACTTC.

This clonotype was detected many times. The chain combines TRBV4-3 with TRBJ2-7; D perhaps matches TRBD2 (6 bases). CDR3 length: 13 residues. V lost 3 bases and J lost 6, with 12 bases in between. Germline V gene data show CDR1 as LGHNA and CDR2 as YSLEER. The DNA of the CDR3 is TGCGCCAGCAGCCAGGAGGGTGTTTTCGAGCAGTACTTC. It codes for CASSQEGVFEQYF.

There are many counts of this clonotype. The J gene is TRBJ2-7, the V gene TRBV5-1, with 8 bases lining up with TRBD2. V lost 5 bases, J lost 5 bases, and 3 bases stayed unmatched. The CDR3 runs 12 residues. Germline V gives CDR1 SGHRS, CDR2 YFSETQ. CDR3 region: CASRSAGDEQYF. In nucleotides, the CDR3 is TGCGCCAGCAGGTCAGCGGGAGACGAGCAGTACTTC. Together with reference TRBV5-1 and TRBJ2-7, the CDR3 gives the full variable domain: KAGVTQTPRYLIKTRGQQVTLSCSPISGHRSVSWYQQTPGQGLQFLFEYFSETQRNKGNFPGRFSGRQFSNSRSEMNVSTLELGDSALYLCASRSAGDEQYFGPGTRLTVT.

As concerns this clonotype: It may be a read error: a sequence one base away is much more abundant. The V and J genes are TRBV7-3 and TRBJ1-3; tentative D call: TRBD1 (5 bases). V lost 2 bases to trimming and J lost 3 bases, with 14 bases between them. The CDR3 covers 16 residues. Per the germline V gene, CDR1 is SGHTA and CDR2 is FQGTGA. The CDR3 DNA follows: TGTGCCAGCAGCTTAGGGGGATACTACTGTGGAAACACCATATATTTT. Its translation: CASSLGGYYCGNTIYF.

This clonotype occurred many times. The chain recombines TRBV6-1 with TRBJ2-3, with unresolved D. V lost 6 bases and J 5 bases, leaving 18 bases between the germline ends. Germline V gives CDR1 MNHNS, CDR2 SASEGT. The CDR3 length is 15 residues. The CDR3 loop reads CASRGTRRHRDTQYF. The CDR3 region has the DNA TGTGCCAGCAGGGGTACCAGACGGCACAGAGATACGCAGTATTTT.